This entry lists 16 T cell receptor beta chains sequenced from one sample in a study of T cell responses to AZD1222 COVID-19 vaccine. Only in-frame clones appear in the TCRdb table, and some are missing; sequencing was by immunoSEQ multiplex PCR. The sample records roughly 87,000 clones, around 91% being singletons. The sequences come from peripheral blood, collected 28 days after the second AZD1222 dose. The receptors shown here come from an adult who received the AZD1222 COVID-19 vaccine.

The chain combines TRBV27 with TRBJ1-1; no definite D call. Germline V gene sequence: CDR1 MNHEY, CDR2 SMNVEV (reference sequence). CDR3 size: 13 residues. The V gene lost 4 bases and the J gene lost 4 bases, with 10 bases spanning the gap. For the CDR3, the DNA is TGTGCCAGCAGTTATAGGTATGGCACTGAAGCTTTCTTT. Encoded protein: CASSYRYGTEAFF.

This clone was recorded a few times. The chain uses TRBV7-2 and TRBJ1-1; D call uncertain. CDR3 length equals 15 residues. V dropped 0 bases and J dropped 0 bases, with 8 bases sitting between them. CDR1 and CDR2 from the germline V gene are SGHTA and FQGNSA. The CDR3 region is CASSLAAAMNTEAFF. The CDR3 DNA is TGTGCCAGCAGCTTAGCTGCAGCCATGAACACTGAAGCTTTCTTT.

The chain employs TRBV7-6 and TRBJ1-5; D remains unclear. The CDR3 loop spans 15 amino acids. Trimming pared 1 base from V and 7 bases from J, leaving 14 bases between. Looked up from germline, CDR1 is SGHVS and CDR2 is FNYEAQ. The DNA of the CDR3 is TGTGCCAGCAGCTTAGGGGTAGAAAGAGGGCAGCCCCAGCATTTT. This encodes CASSLGVERGQPQHF.

V usage is TRBV3-1 (or the pseudogene TRBV3-2) and J usage is TRBJ1-3; 9 bases are shared with TRBD1. Germline trimming cut 3 bases from V and 8 bases from J; bases unmatched to any gene: 5. Per germline, CDR1 LGHDT and CDR2 YNNKEL (reference sequence). CDR3 size: 14 residues. The CDR3 sequence is CASSHWTGEDTIYF. CDR3 bases: TGTGCCAGCAGCCACTGGACAGGGGAGGACACCATATATTTT.

The V and J genes are TRBV2 and TRBJ1-1, with no clear D. Germline assignment: CDR1 SNHLY and CDR2 FYNNEI. V was trimmed by 2 bases and J by 1 base, leaving 8 bases between them. The CDR3 consists of 14 residues. CDR3: CASSEYAENTEAFF. CDR3 sequence (DNA): TGTGCCAGCAGTGAATATGCCGAGAACACTGAAGCTTTCTTT.

The V and J genes are TRBV2 and TRBJ2-5, with 7 bases aligning to TRBD2. CDR1 SNHLY and CDR2 FYNNEI come from the germline V gene. J gave up 3 bases and V 3 bases, and 4 bases lay outside the gene matches. CDR3 length: 14 amino acids. Here the CDR3 DNA reads TGTGCCAGCAGTGAGGGGGGAGGGAAAGAGACCCAGTACTTC. It is translated as CASSEGGGKETQYF.

This chain connects TRBV6-5 to TRBJ1-1; 7 bases are a match to TRBD1. Germline V gene lookup returns CDR1 MNHEY and CDR2 SVGAGI. Trimming at V came to 6 bases and at J to 5 bases, leaving 12 bases not matched to a gene. The CDR3 covers 15 residues. The CDR3 loop is CASSPQTGSRTEAFF. In DNA form, the CDR3 reads TGTGCCAGCAGCCCCCAGACAGGGAGTAGGACTGAAGCTTTCTTT.

The genes are TRBV5-1 and TRBJ2-7; the match to TRBD1 covers 12 bases. V lost 0 bases, J lost 1 base, and 8 bases stayed unmatched. This CDR3 contains 18 residues. The germline V gene encodes CDR1 SGHRS and CDR2 YFSETQ. CDR3 bases: TGCGCCAGCAGCTTGGGATTTGGGACAGGGGGCTTTTCCTACGAGCAGTACTTC. Residues: CASSLGFGTGGFSYEQYF.

The rearrangement links TRBV25-1 to TRBJ1-4; perhaps TRBD1 as D (5 bases). V lost 2 bases and J lost 5, with 15 bases in between. The CDR3 is 16 residues long. Per the germline V gene, CDR1 is MGHDK and CDR2 is SYGVNS. The CDR3 nucleotides are TGTGCCAGCAGTGAAAACCGACAGACGAAAAATGAAAAACTGTTTTTT. The encoded protein is CASSENRQTKNEKLFF.

The chain joins TRBV27 to TRBJ2-3, with TRBD2 matching over 11 bases. Germline loops: CDR1 MNHEY, CDR2 SMNVEV (reference sequence). The CDR3 is 16 residues long. Unmatched junction bases numbered 3, after V lost 4 bases and J lost 0 bases. The CDR3 region is CASSSTSGRSTDTQYF. CDR3 bases: TGTGCCAGCAGTTCAACTAGCGGGAGAAGCACAGATACGCAGTATTTT.

The chain is built from TRBV3-1 (or the pseudogene TRBV3-2) and TRBJ1-2; 7 bases map to TRBD1. Germline CDR1 LGHDT, CDR2 YNNKEL (reference sequence). V lost 7 bases to trimming and J lost 5 bases; unmatched junction nucleotides: 10. This CDR3 has 14 residues. The CDR3 region is CASNPRGTDYGYTF. The CDR3 DNA reads as TGTGCCAGCAACCCGCGCGGGACAGATTATGGCTACACCTTC.

The chain carries TRBV6-4 and TRBJ2-2; D remains unclear. The CDR3 has 13 amino acids. Germline V gene lookup returns CDR1 MRHNA and CDR2 SNTAGT. Trimming took off 1 base at V and 5 bases at J, with 5 bases between the two ends. The CDR3 loop is CASSDLATGELFF. CDR3 nucleotide sequence: TGTGCCAGCAGTGACTTAGCAACCGGGGAGCTGTTTTTT.

The rearrangement uses TRBV7-9 and TRBJ1-1; TRBD1 might be the D (6 bases). CDR1 is SEHNR and CDR2 is FQNEAQ in the germline V gene (reference sequence). This CDR3 has 15 amino acids. V was trimmed by 4 bases and J by 0 bases, leaving 12 bases between them. The CDR3 sequence is CASSSRDTLNTEAFF. CDR3 in DNA: TGTGCCAGCAGCTCCCGGGACACCTTGAACACTGAAGCTTTCTTT. Full variable domain (missing parts from reference TRBV7-9 and TRBJ1-1): DTGVSQNPRHKITKRGQNVTFRCDPISEHNRLYWYRQTLGQGPEFLTYFQNEAQLEKSRLLSDRFSAERPKGSFSTLEIQRTEQGDSAMYLCASSSRDTLNTEAFFGQGTRLTVV.

The rearrangement joins TRBV6-4 to TRBJ2-3; 11 nucleotides match TRBD2. The V segment lost 8 bases and the J segment 4 bases; nucleotides outside the gene matches: 5. The CDR3 extends over 14 amino acids. Germline values: CDR1 MRHNA, CDR2 SNTAGT. The DNA of the CDR3 is TGTGCCAGCTCAGGACTAGCGGGTTCAGATACGCAGTATTTT. It codes for CASSGLAGSDTQYF.

V is TRBV11-2 and J is TRBJ1-1; no clear D. Trimming took 5 bases from V and 5 from J, leaving 9 bases between them. Germline CDR1 and CDR2: SGHAT and FQNNGV. The length of the CDR3 is 12 residues. This CDR3 is CASSPTWTEAFF. The CDR3 nucleotides read TGTGCCAGCAGCCCTACTTGGACTGAAGCTTTCTTT.

The genes are TRBV20-1 and TRBJ2-7, with D tentatively TRBD1 (5 bases). The V gene's germline CDR1 is DFQATT and CDR2 SNEGSKA (reference sequence). The V gene lost 3 bases and the J gene lost 2 bases, with 20 bases spanning the gap. CDR3 length: 16 residues. Here the CDR3 reads CSASIPGQGRTYEQYF. CDR3 in DNA: TGCAGTGCTAGTATTCCCGGGCAGGGAAGGACCTACGAGCAGTACTTC.